This is a list of T cell receptor beta chains from one sample in a study of blood T cell repertoires in COVID-19. Profiled with immunoSEQ multiplex PCR; TCRdb holds only in-frame clones, not every one. Among 150,000 to 200,000 clones listed, 80% were seen once. The specimen sequenced was peripheral blood. The receptor set was obtained from a man in his 70s with active or convalescent COVID-19. The CDR3 runs from the conserved cysteine through the conserved F or W. The order of the fields is clone size, D gene, J gene, CDR3 length, V gene, CDR3 protein, CDR3 DNA. The D gene is left open where the match is weak. Size is stated for part of the rows, as once, few or many counts, or as a class when the clone is expanded.

abundance: few
d_gene: TRBD2
j_gene: TRBJ2-1
len: 16
v_gene: TRBV7-2
CDR3aa: CASSLDGTSKWNEQFF
CDR3nt: TGTGCCAGCAGCTTAGATGGGACTAGCAAATGGAATGAGCAGTTCTTC

abundance: once
d_gene: .
j_gene: TRBJ1-2
len: 15
v_gene: TRBV5-4
CDR3aa: CASSFPQQSPYGYTF
CDR3nt: TGTGCCAGCAGCTTTCCCCAACAGTCCCCTTATGGCTACACCTTC

abundance: .
d_gene: .
j_gene: TRBJ1-1
len: 15
v_gene: TRBV3-1/TRBV3-2
CDR3aa: CASSHRPGVNTEAFF
CDR3nt: TGTGCCAGCAGCCATCGTCCAGGGGTGAACACTGAAGCTTTCTTT

abundance: .
d_gene: TRBD1
j_gene: TRBJ2-5
len: 17
v_gene: TRBV4-2
CDR3aa: CASSQGSGGEVEETQYF
CDR3nt: TGTGCCAGCAGCCAAGGCTCAGGGGGCGAAGTAGAAGAGACCCAGTACTTC

abundance: .
d_gene: .
j_gene: TRBJ2-5
len: 15
v_gene: TRBV5-1
CDR3aa: CASSDPSVSQETQYF
CDR3nt: TGCGCCAGCAGCGACCCTAGCGTTTCCCAAGAGACCCAGTACTTC

abundance: once
d_gene: .
j_gene: TRBJ2-5
len: 16
v_gene: TRBV7-9
CDR3aa: CASTLEGGLRGETQYF
CDR3nt: TGTGCCAGCACTCTCGAGGGGGGGCTTCGGGGAGAGACCCAGTACTTC

abundance: .
d_gene: .
j_gene: TRBJ2-3
len: 13
v_gene: TRBV3-1/TRBV3-2
CDR3aa: CASSQLTGGAQYF
CDR3nt: TGTGCCAGCAGCCAATTGACCGGCGGGGCGCAGTATTTT

abundance: .
d_gene: .
j_gene: TRBJ1-1
len: 14
v_gene: TRBV5-5
CDR3aa: CASSFRDLNTEAFF
CDR3nt: TGTGCCAGCAGCTTTCGAGACTTGAACACTGAAGCTTTCTTT

abundance: few
d_gene: .
j_gene: TRBJ1-1
len: 13
v_gene: TRBV2
CDR3aa: CASRKEGNTEAFF
CDR3nt: TGTGCCAGCAGAAAGGAGGGCAACACTGAAGCTTTCTTT

abundance: .
d_gene: TRBD2
j_gene: TRBJ2-3
len: 16
v_gene: TRBV28
CDR3aa: CASSSPGLAGGNTQYF
CDR3nt: TGTGCCAGCAGTTCACCGGGACTAGCGGGAGGGAATACGCAGTATTTT

abundance: .
d_gene: TRBD1
j_gene: TRBJ2-2
len: 17
v_gene: TRBV23-1
CDR3aa: CASSQKDRGHNTGELFF
CDR3nt: TGCGCCAGCAGTCAAAAGGACAGGGGTCACAACACCGGGGAGCTGTTTTTT

abundance: .
d_gene: TRBD1
j_gene: TRBJ1-2
len: 13
v_gene: TRBV29-1
CDR3aa: CSVEQGTLGGYTF
CDR3nt: TGCAGCGTGGAACAGGGGACGCTCGGGGGCTACACCTTC

abundance: .
d_gene: TRBD1
j_gene: TRBJ2-2
len: 13
v_gene: TRBV5-1
CDR3aa: CASWTGFTGELFF
CDR3nt: TGCGCCAGCTGGACAGGGTTCACCGGGGAGCTGTTTTTT

abundance: .
d_gene: .
j_gene: TRBJ1-5
len: 17
v_gene: TRBV21-1
CDR3aa: CASFVGGIGSSNQPQHF
CDR3nt: TGTGCCAGCTTCGTTGGCGGTATAGGGAGTAGCAATCAGCCCCAGCATTTT

abundance: few
d_gene: .
j_gene: TRBJ1-2
len: 12
v_gene: TRBV12-3/TRBV12-4
CDR3aa: CAISGRVHGYTF
CDR3nt: TGTGCCATATCGGGGAGGGTTCATGGCTACACCTTC

abundance: .
d_gene: TRBD1
j_gene: TRBJ1-1
len: 16
v_gene: TRBV3-1/TRBV3-2
CDR3aa: CASSPRTGQVTTEAFF
CDR3nt: TGTGCCAGCAGCCCCCGAACGGGACAGGTAACGACTGAAGCTTTCTTT

abundance: .
d_gene: .
j_gene: TRBJ1-6
len: 14
v_gene: TRBV28
CDR3aa: CASGRQAYNSPLHF
CDR3nt: TGTGCCAGCGGGAGACAGGCATATAATTCACCCCTCCACTTT

abundance: .
d_gene: .
j_gene: TRBJ1-1
len: 13
v_gene: TRBV19
CDR3aa: CASSHTQNTEAFF
CDR3nt: TGTGCCTCGTCTCACACGCAGAACACTGAAGCTTTCTTT

abundance: .
d_gene: .
j_gene: TRBJ1-5
len: 14
v_gene: TRBV2
CDR3aa: CASSDRLSNQPQHF
CDR3nt: TGTGCCAGCAGTGACAGGCTTAGCAATCAGCCCCAGCATTTT

abundance: .
d_gene: TRBD1
j_gene: TRBJ1-2
len: 15
v_gene: TRBV18
CDR3aa: CASSRAGTGDYGYTF
CDR3nt: TGTGCCAGCTCACGGGCCGGGACAGGGGACTATGGCTACACCTTC

abundance: .
d_gene: TRBD1
j_gene: TRBJ1-1
len: 13
v_gene: TRBV18
CDR3aa: CASSEGQTTEAFF
CDR3nt: TGTGCCAGCTCAGAGGGACAGACCACTGAAGCTTTCTTT

abundance: .
d_gene: .
j_gene: TRBJ1-2
len: 14
v_gene: TRBV5-8
CDR3aa: CASSFAYGGYGYTF
CDR3nt: TGTGCCAGCAGCTTCGCCTACGGGGGCTATGGCTACACCTTC

abundance: .
d_gene: .
j_gene: TRBJ2-7
len: 16
v_gene: TRBV30
CDR3aa: CAWRRSGRRRSEEQYF
CDR3nt: TGTGCCTGGAGGAGAAGTGGGAGACGTCGGAGTGAAGAGCAGTACTTC

abundance: .
d_gene: TRBD2
j_gene: TRBJ2-5
len: 17
v_gene: TRBV30
CDR3aa: CAWSVGGLAGAQETQYF
CDR3nt: TGTGCCTGGAGTGTAGGGGGACTAGCGGGGGCCCAAGAGACCCAGTACTTC